Described below is a single TCR beta chain sequence and its context. This entry is derived from a study of blood T cell repertoires in COVID-19. About the study: COVID-19 samples collected from the United States, Italy and Spain covered acute and convalescent phases.

Some clones are missing from TCRdb's copy, which holds only in-frame ones; the method was immunoSEQ multiplex PCR. The sample shows fewer than 70,000 clones, around 93% of them seen only once. This CDR3 region has 17 residues. Looked up from germline, CDR1 is SGHAT and CDR2 is FQNNGV. The junction had 11 bases not matched to a gene; V was cut back by 4 bases and J by 5 bases. The genes are TRBV11-2 and TRBJ2-2; 9 bases agree with TRBD2. Specimen: peripheral blood. The TCR comes from a man over 45 with active COVID-19. The CDR3 coding sequence is TGTGCCAGCAGCTCAGGGAACCTAGCGGGGAGAACCGGGGAGCTGTTTTTT. As protein: CASSSGNLAGRTGELFF.